This passage covers 17 T cell receptor beta chains from one sample sequenced in a study of T cell responses to AZD1222 COVID-19 vaccine. Repertoires were generated with immunoSEQ multiplex PCR, while TCRdb's copy carries only in-frame clones and drops some. The sample has 95,000 to 150,000 clones, around 87% seen once. Source: peripheral blood, taken on day 0 of AZD1222 vaccination. The receptors come from an adult in good health.

The chain employs TRBV19 and TRBJ2-2; TRBD1 agrees at 8 bases. Germline V gene sequence: CDR1 LNHDA, CDR2 SQIVND (reference sequence). CDR3 size: 15 residues. Trimming removed 3 bases from V and 3 bases from J; junction bases left unmatched: 3. The DNA for the CDR3 is TGTGCCAGTAGTATCCCAGGGGGCTACACCGGGGAGCTGTTTTTT. Its protein is CASSIPGGYTGELFF.

The genes are TRBV7-2 and TRBJ2-1; the match to TRBD2 covers 7 bases. CDR1 and CDR2 from the germline V gene are SGHTA and FQGNSA. This CDR3 has 15 amino acids. V was pared by 5 bases and J by 8 bases, with 12 bases of the junction left unmatched. As DNA, the CDR3 is TGTGCCAGCAGCCTGAGGTATCGACTAGCACATGAGCAGTTCTTC. Amino acid sequence: CASSLRYRLAHEQFF.

The chain has TRBV4-3 and TRBJ2-1; 11 bases align to TRBD2. CDR1 is LGHNA and CDR2 is YSLEER in the germline V gene. This CDR3 spans 20 amino acids. V was clipped by 4 bases and J by 3 bases; unmatched bases: 17. CDR3 amino acids: CASSPKPGLAANDFYNEQFF. Here the CDR3 DNA reads TGCGCCAGCAGCCCGAAACCGGGACTAGCGGCTAATGATTTCTACAATGAGCAGTTCTTC.

This clone has more than one count but fewer than ten. The V call is TRBV10-1, the J call TRBJ2-5; D remains unclear. Germline V gene sequence: CDR1 WNHNN, CDR2 SYGVQD (reference sequence). Trimming took off 7 bases at V and 0 bases at J, with 0 bases between the two ends. The CDR3 consists of 10 residues. The CDR3 DNA follows: TGCGCCAGCAACCAAGAGACCCAGTACTTC. Translation: CASNQETQYF.

The rearrangement uses TRBV7-9 and TRBJ2-1; TRBD2 matches 9 bases. Germline assignment: CDR1 SEHNR and CDR2 FQNEAQ (reference sequence). The V segment lost 5 bases and the J segment 4 bases; nucleotides outside the gene matches: 6. The CDR3 spans 15 residues. The CDR3 nucleotides are TGTGCCAGCAGCATCCCGACTAGCGGATACAATGAGCAGTTCTTC. Translating gives CASSIPTSGYNEQFF.

The V and J genes are TRBV6-5 and TRBJ1-2; 9 bases are a match to TRBD1. The CDR3 is 13 residues long. Germline V gene lookup returns CDR1 MNHEY and CDR2 SVGAGI. The trim removed 6 bases at V and 4 bases at J, leaving 3 bases unmatched. The chain's CDR3 is CASRTGGPYGYTF. The CDR3, as DNA: TGTGCCAGCAGGACAGGGGGTCCCTATGGCTACACCTTC.

The genes are TRBV29-1 and TRBJ2-7; 8 positions match TRBD2. The germline V gene has CDR1 SQVTM and CDR2 ANQGSEA. V trimming: 7 bases; J trimming: 7 bases; junction bases outside the gene matches: 9. The CDR3 sequence is 12 residues long. The CDR3 sequence: CSAWDLAGEQYF. CDR3 coding DNA: TGCAGCGCCTGGGACTTAGCGGGGGAGCAGTACTTC.

This chain joins TRBV4-1 and TRBJ1-2; the match to TRBD1 covers 12 bases. The CDR3 covers 17 residues. Trimming cost V 4 bases and J 1 base; bases outside gene matches: 7. Per the germline V gene, CDR1 is MGHRA and CDR2 is YSYEKL. In DNA form, the CDR3 reads TGCGCCAGCAGCCCGGGGGGACAGGGGGCCAATAACTATGGCTACACCTTC. It is translated as CASSPGGQGANNYGYTF.

The chain links TRBV4-1 to TRBJ2-7; weak D call: TRBD1 (5 bases). The ends were cut back, 3 bases at V and 5 bases at J, with 23 bases in the middle. The CDR3 sequence is 17 residues long. The V gene's germline CDR1 is MGHRA and CDR2 YSYEKL. The CDR3 DNA reads as TGCGCCAGCAGCCACCGCCCTAACAGGATTGGGTCGGACGAGCAGTACTTC. Protein product: CASSHRPNRIGSDEQYF.

V is TRBV7-2 and J is TRBJ2-7, with TRBD1 identical over 8 bases. CDR1 and CDR2 from the germline V gene are SGHTA and FQGNSA. The V segment lost 8 bases and the J segment 2 bases; nucleotides outside the gene matches: 5. The CDR3 totals 13 residues. CDR3 region: CASAEQGAYEQYF. The CDR3 nucleotides are TGTGCCAGCGCGGAACAGGGGGCCTACGAGCAGTACTTC.

The chain links TRBV11-2 to TRBJ2-6; 8 positions agree with TRBD1. The CDR3 runs to 19 residues. CDR1 and CDR2 from the germline V gene are SGHAT and FQNNGV. The junction had 7 bases not matched to a gene; V was cut back by 0 bases and J by 0 bases. The chain's CDR3 is CASSLDQGATASGANVLTF. The CDR3 DNA is TGTGCCAGCAGCTTAGATCAGGGGGCGACCGCCTCTGGGGCCAACGTCCTGACTTTC.

The genes are TRBV28 and TRBJ2-7, with a weak D call TRBD1 (5 bases). The CDR3 sequence is 12 residues long. Germline V lookup: CDR1 MDHEN, CDR2 SYDVKM. V was clipped by 8 bases and J by 2 bases, with 10 bases between them. The CDR3 reads CASQTDTYEQYF. The CDR3 DNA is TGTGCCAGCCAGACAGATACCTACGAGCAGTACTTC.

The sample holds one count of this clone. This chain joins TRBV7-9 and TRBJ2-4, with 7 bases aligning to TRBD1. The CDR3 spans 17 residues. The V segment lost 1 base and the J segment 0 bases; nucleotides outside the gene matches: 6. In germline, CDR1 is SEHNR, CDR2 FQNEAQ (reference sequence). CDR3 in DNA: TGTGCCAGCAGCTTAGTCCCAGGGGGTATAGCCAAAAACATTCAGTACTTC. Residues: CASSLVPGGIAKNIQYF. Together with reference TRBV7-9 and TRBJ2-4, the CDR3 gives the full variable domain: DTGVSQNPRHKITKRGQNVTFRCDPISEHNRLYWYRQTLGQGPEFLTYFQNEAQLEKSRLLSDRFSAERPKGSFSTLEIQRTEQGDSAMYLCASSLVPGGIAKNIQYFGAGTRLSVL.

This clone was counted once. J is TRBJ1-3 and V is TRBV30; 7 bases line up with TRBD1. CDR1 is GTSNPN and CDR2 is SVGIG in the germline V gene (reference sequence). The CDR3 is 15 residues long. The trim removed 3 bases at V and 2 bases at J, leaving 7 bases unmatched. The CDR3 DNA sequence: TGTGCCTGGAGCGTAGATACAGGGGCTGGAAACACCATATATTTT. This encodes CAWSVDTGAGNTIYF.

The CDR3 nucleotides read TGCGCCAGCAGCTTGGGTCAGGGGATGGGTACTGAAGCTTTCTTT. Translation: CASSLGQGMGTEAFF. The rearrangement links TRBV5-1 to TRBJ1-1; maybe TRBD1 (6 bases). The CDR3 spans 15 residues. Trimming took off 0 bases at V and 5 bases at J, with 14 bases between the two ends. Looked up from germline, CDR1 is SGHRS and CDR2 is YFSETQ.

The V call is TRBV5-4, the J call TRBJ2-2, with D maybe TRBD2 (5 bases). The CDR3 loop spans 18 amino acids. Looked up from germline, CDR1 is SGHNT and CDR2 is YYREEE (reference sequence). V lost 3 bases and J lost 2, with 20 bases in between. CDR3 sequence (DNA): TGTGCCAGCAGCTCATGGAAGGGTGGCGGGCGCAACACCGGGGAGCTGTTTTTT. Its protein product is CASSSWKGGGRNTGELFF.

This chain links TRBV27 with TRBJ2-3; TRBD2 matches 15 bases. Germline V gene data show CDR1 as MNHEY and CDR2 as SMNVEV (reference sequence). CDR3 length: 16 residues. The ends lost 4 bases at V and 3 bases at J; junction bases unmatched: 2. This CDR3 reads CASSYGTSGRTDTQYF. The CDR3 DNA sequence: TGTGCCAGCAGTTACGGGACTAGCGGGAGGACAGATACGCAGTATTTT.